The rows below give T cell receptor beta chains drawn from one sample of a study of shared clonotypes between healthy human individuals. The assay was immunoSEQ multiplex PCR, and TCRdb's table has in-frame clones only and misses some. The sample includes roughly 2,300,000 clones, about nine tenths seen only once; the top ten take about 0.41%. The sample was naive CD4+ T cells from PBMCs. The receptors shown here come from a man between 18 and 29 years old in good health. Some clones in this sample may be carry-over from other donors' samples. Both conserved end residues are part of each CDR3. A D gene is named only where the DNA matches it firmly. Expanded clones are given a class, and other clones once, few, many or no size at all.

abundance,j_gene,d_gene,v_gene,CDR3aa,CDR3nt
NA,TRBJ1-1,NA,TRBV25-1,CASSEYTRGGAFF,TGTGCCAGCAGTGAATATACCCGAGGGGGAGCTTTCTTT
NA,TRBJ1-4,TRBD1,TRBV6-6,CASKIGQGTNEKLFF,TGTGCCAGCAAAATAGGACAGGGCACTAATGAAAAACTGTTTTTT
NA,TRBJ1-4,NA,TRBV4-1,CASSQQWWTNEKLFF,TGCGCCAGCAGCCAGCAATGGTGGACTAATGAAAAACTGTTTTTT
NA,TRBJ1-4,NA,TRBV21-1,CARADRHPTNEKLFF,TGTGCCAGGGCGGACAGGCATCCAACTAATGAAAAACTGTTTTTT
NA,TRBJ2-1,NA,TRBV9,CASSVAAGVSYNEQFF,TGTGCCAGCAGCGTAGCGGCAGGGGTATCCTACAATGAGCAGTTCTTC
NA,TRBJ1-2,TRBD1,TRBV5-4,CASSLDRGLGGYTF,TGTGCCAGCAGCTTGGACAGGGGGCTAGGTGGCTACACCTTC
NA,TRBJ2-7,TRBD2,TRBV11-2,CASSWGRLAGFYEQYF,TGTGCCAGCAGTTGGGGGAGGCTAGCGGGGTTCTACGAGCAGTACTTC
NA,TRBJ2-7,NA,TRBV6-1,CASSEALWSPEYF,TGTGCCAGCAGTGAAGCGCTTTGGTCTCCAGAGTACTTC
once,TRBJ1-4,NA,TRBV5-1,CASSLKGPATNEKLFF,TGCGCCAGCAGCCTCAAAGGCCCTGCAACTAATGAAAAACTGTTTTTT
NA,TRBJ2-1,TRBD2,TRBV19,CASSISGLARIYNEQFF,TGTGCCAGTAGTATTTCAGGACTAGCCCGGATTTACAATGAGCAGTTCTTC
once,TRBJ2-2,NA,TRBV7-3,CASSLLNTGELFF,TGTGCCAGCAGCCTATTAAACACCGGGGAGCTGTTTTTT
NA,TRBJ2-1,TRBD2,TRBV5-1,CASSLAASGIRNEQFF,TGCGCCAGCAGCTTGGCGGCTAGCGGGATTAGAAATGAGCAGTTCTTC
NA,TRBJ1-3,NA,TRBV6-6,CASSYSGNTIYF,TGTGCCAGCAGTTACTCAGGAAACACCATATATTTT
NA,TRBJ2-2,NA,TRBV5-1,CAKIVDGSTGELFF,TGCGCCAAAATCGTAGATGGGTCCACCGGGGAGCTGTTTTTT
NA,TRBJ2-7,TRBD1,TRBV19,CASSPGTGASYEQYF,TGTGCCAGTAGCCCCGGGACAGGGGCTTCCTACGAGCAGTACTTC
NA,TRBJ1-1,NA,TRBV10-3,CAISSGGGWNTEAFF,TGTGCCATCAGTAGCGGGGGGGGCTGGAACACTGAAGCTTTCTTT
NA,TRBJ2-2,NA,TRBV19,CASSTMTGTGELFF,TGTGCCAGTAGTACCATGACGGGCACCGGGGAGCTGTTTTTT
once,TRBJ1-3,NA,TRBV27,CASGQSSGNTIYF,TGTGCCAGCGGGCAGAGCTCTGGAAACACCATATATTTT
NA,TRBJ1-3,NA,TRBV9,CASSVGSGVNGDTIYF,TGTGCCAGCAGCGTAGGGTCCGGAGTAAATGGAGACACCATATATTTT
NA,TRBJ1-2,NA,TRBV7-2,CASSSGTFYGYTF,TGTGCCAGCAGCTCCGGGACGTTCTATGGCTACACCTTC
NA,TRBJ2-7,NA,TRBV9,CASSVGLVGEQYF,TGTGCCAGCAGCGTAGGATTGGTAGGCGAGCAGTACTTC
NA,TRBJ1-1,TRBD1,TRBV28,CASSLRGTGMYTEAFF,TGTGCCAGCAGTTTGAGGGGGACAGGCATGTACACTGAAGCTTTCTTT
NA,TRBJ1-4,NA,TRBV4-1,CASSQAGSEKLFF,TGCGCCAGCAGCCAAGCAGGTAGTGAAAAACTGTTTTTT
NA,TRBJ1-4,NA,TRBV23-1,CASSQSEESEKLFF,TGCGCCAGCAGTCAATCGGAGGAGAGTGAAAAACTGTTTTTT
NA,TRBJ2-7,NA,TRBV28,CASRRIGEQYF,TGTGCCAGCAGAAGAATAGGAGAGCAGTACTTC
once,TRBJ2-6,NA,TRBV5-4,CASSLGATSGANVLTF,TGTGCCAGCAGCTTGGGTGCAACGTCTGGGGCCAACGTCCTGACTTTC
NA,TRBJ2-1,TRBD2,TRBV5-1,CASSQETSEQFF,TGCGCCAGCAGCCAGGAGACTAGCGAGCAGTTCTTC
NA,TRBJ2-3,TRBD2,TRBV5-1,CASSLVPSGRFRTQYF,TGCGCCAGCAGCTTGGTTCCTAGCGGGAGGTTCCGAACGCAGTATTTT
once,TRBJ2-4,TRBD1,TRBV7-9,CASSLAGTGGRNIQYF,TGTGCCAGCAGCTTAGCGGGGACAGGGGGACGAAACATTCAGTACTTC
NA,TRBJ1-5,NA,TRBV5-6,CASSFGSLNQPQHF,TGTGCCAGCAGCTTCGGGTCCCTCAATCAGCCCCAGCATTTT
NA,TRBJ2-1,NA,TRBV25-1,CASSDVSGSSYNEQFF,TGTGCCAGCAGTGACGTCTCAGGTTCATCCTACAATGAGCAGTTCTTC
NA,TRBJ1-2,NA,TRBV9,CASSVGTANSHGYTF,TGTGCCAGCAGCGTAGGGACTGCGAATAGTCATGGCTACACCTTC
NA,TRBJ1-1,TRBD1,TRBV5-1,CASSLGTAMNTEAFF,TGCGCCAGCAGCCTCGGGACAGCTATGAACACTGAAGCTTTCTTT
NA,TRBJ1-2,TRBD1,TRBV19,CASSTRTGKYGYTF,TGTGCCAGTAGTACCAGGACAGGGAAATATGGCTACACCTTC
NA,TRBJ2-1,TRBD2,TRBV29-1,CSVREASGRSYNEQFF,TGCAGCGTTCGCGAAGCTAGCGGGAGGTCCTACAATGAGCAGTTCTTC
NA,TRBJ1-3,NA,TRBV2,CASSDGLSSGNTIYF,TGTGCCAGCAGTGATGGGTTAAGCTCTGGAAACACCATATATTTT
NA,TRBJ2-5,NA,TRBV5-1,CASSLVGTVQETQYF,TGCGCCAGCAGCTTGGTAGGGACGGTCCAAGAGACCCAGTACTTC
NA,TRBJ2-7,TRBD2,TRBV18,CASSPPGLAGWEQYF,TGTGCCAGCTCACCGCCGGGACTAGCGGGATGGGAGCAGTACTTC
NA,TRBJ2-7,NA,TRBV5-1,CASSLWGGQPYEQYF,TGCGCCAGCAGCTTGTGGGGGGGGCAGCCCTACGAGCAGTACTTC
once,TRBJ2-7,NA,TRBV6-1,CASSDPDLHYEQYF,TGTGCCAGCAGTGATCCGGACCTCCACTACGAGCAGTACTTC
NA,TRBJ1-3,NA,TRBV18,CASSPDSAFGNTIYF,TGTGCCAGCTCACCGGACAGCGCGTTTGGAAACACCATATATTTT